This TCR beta chain was documented in a study of blood T cell repertoires in COVID-19. Study in general: Samples representing acute and convalescent COVID-19 were sourced from the United States, Italy and Spain. T cells, B-cell-depleted T cells, or PBMCs supplied cDNA or gDNA.

As processed by the authors: Estimated nucleated cell counts came from reference gene primer amplification. This table comes from immunoSEQ multiplex PCR, and its TCRdb copy is limited to in-frame clones, with some not included. Clone size and V and J calls were adopted from that table, with D and trimming inferred from the DNA. The sample consists of roughly 76,000 clones, about nine tenths of them appearing once. CDR1 and CDR2 from the germline V gene are SGDLS and YYNGEE. V was cut by 3 bases and J by 7 bases, with 11 bases left in between. The CDR3 covers 14 residues. The TCR originated in a woman of 80 years or more with active or convalescent COVID-19. Specimen: peripheral blood. The chain uses TRBV9 and TRBJ1-6; weak D call: TRBD1 (6 bases). As DNA, the CDR3 is TGTGCCAGCAGCGGCCGAACAGGGAATTCACCCCTCCACTTT. Protein sequence: CASSGRTGNSPLHF.